This T cell receptor beta chain emerged from a study of CD8 T cells in Susac syndrome. The RNA, about 0.5 to 1 ug, was put through reverse transcription using random hexamers. TCRdb reprocessed the immunoSEQ multiplex PCR reads via MiXCR and lists one record per CDR3 protein. The sample lists tens of thousands of distinct CDR3 sequences; 90% to 95% were seen once. The CDR3 sequence is 16 residues long. V lost 2 bases, J lost 2 bases, and 7 bases stayed unmatched. The V gene's germline CDR1 is LNHDA and CDR2 SQIVND (reference sequence). The TCR sequence derives from a human donor in good health. The chain uses TRBV19 and TRBJ1-1; 8 bases map to TRBD1. Sequences were obtained from CD8+ T cells from PBMCs. CDR3 amino acids: CASSISGQGTNTEAFF. The CDR3 region has the DNA TGTGCCAGTAGTATATCTGGACAGGGAACTAACACTGAAGCTTTCTTT.